The present TCR beta chain was sequenced within a study of shared clonotypes between healthy human individuals. Concerning this clone itself: Its antigen is unknown.

How the authors handled the data: With immunoSEQ giving junction-only sequences and no quality scores, filtering differed. The protocol was immunoSEQ multiplex PCR, while the TCRdb copy is restricted to in-frame clones and leaves out a portion. V and J calls and clone size are copied from that table; D and trimming were computed from the DNA. The table lists 2,500,000 or so clones, around 90% of them singletons. Study-wide points: Richness estimates generally favored naive over memory subsets. Clonotype sharing among donors was thought likely to change with sequencing depth.

The sample comprised naive CD4+ T cells from PBMCs. As for subset: CD45RA+ positively selected. The receptor was derived from a man between 18 and 29 years old in good health. Some clones in this sample may be carry-over from other donors' samples.

The CDR3 DNA is TGTGCCAGCAGCCGCCACTCTGGAAACACCATATATTTT. It specifies CASSRHSGNTIYF. The chain couples TRBV9 to TRBJ1-3; no firm D call. Germline V gene data show CDR1 as SGDLS and CDR2 as YYNGEE. Trimming shortened V by 4 bases and J by 0 bases, and 5 bases separated the two germline ends. The CDR3 is 13 amino acids.